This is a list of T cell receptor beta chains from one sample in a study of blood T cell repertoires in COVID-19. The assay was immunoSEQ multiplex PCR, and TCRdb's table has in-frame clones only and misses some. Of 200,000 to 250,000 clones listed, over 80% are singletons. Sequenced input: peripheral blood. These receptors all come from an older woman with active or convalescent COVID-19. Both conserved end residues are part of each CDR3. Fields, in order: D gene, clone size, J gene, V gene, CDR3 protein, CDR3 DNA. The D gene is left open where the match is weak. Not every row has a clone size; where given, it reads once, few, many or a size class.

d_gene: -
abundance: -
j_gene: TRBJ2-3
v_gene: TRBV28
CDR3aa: CASSFTLDFFTDTQYF
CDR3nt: TGTGCCAGCAGTTTTACCCTAGACTTCTTCACAGATACGCAGTATTTT

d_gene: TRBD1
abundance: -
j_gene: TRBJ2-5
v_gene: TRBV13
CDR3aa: CASSPRGQGGETQYF
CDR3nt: TGTGCCAGCAGCCCCCGGGGACAGGGTGGGGAGACCCAGTACTTC

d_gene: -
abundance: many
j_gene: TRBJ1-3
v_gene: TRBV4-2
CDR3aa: CASSRWGGAGNTIYF
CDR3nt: TGTGCCAGCAGCCGCTGGGGAGGGGCTGGAAACACCATATATTTT

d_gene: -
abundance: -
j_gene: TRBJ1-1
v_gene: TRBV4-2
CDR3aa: CASSQMGFNTEAFF
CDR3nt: TGTGCCAGCAGCCAAATGGGCTTTAACACTGAAGCTTTCTTT

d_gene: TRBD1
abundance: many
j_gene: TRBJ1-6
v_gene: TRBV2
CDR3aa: CASSGTGTYNSPLHF
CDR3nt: TGTGCCAGCAGCGGGACAGGGACCTATAATTCACCCCTCCACTTT

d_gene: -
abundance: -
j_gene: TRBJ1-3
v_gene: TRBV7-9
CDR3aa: CASSFDTGNTIYF
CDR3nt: TGTGCCAGCAGCTTTGACACGGGAAACACCATATATTTT

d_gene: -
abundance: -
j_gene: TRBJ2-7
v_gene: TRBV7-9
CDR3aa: CASSFLYGEQYF
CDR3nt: TGTGCCAGCAGCTTCCTATATGGCGAGCAGTACTTC

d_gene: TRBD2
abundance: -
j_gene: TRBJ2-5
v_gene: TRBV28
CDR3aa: CASSLAGQLQETQYF
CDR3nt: TGTGCCAGCAGTCTAGCGGGGCAACTCCAAGAGACCCAGTACTTC

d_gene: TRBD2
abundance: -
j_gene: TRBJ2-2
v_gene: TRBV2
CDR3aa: CASMRSGRAGGGGELFF
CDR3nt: TGTGCCAGCATGAGGAGCGGGAGGGCCGGGGGAGGCGGGGAGCTGTTTTTT

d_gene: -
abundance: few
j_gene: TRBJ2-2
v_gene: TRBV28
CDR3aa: CASSFPATFQGISSGELFF
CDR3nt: TGTGCCAGCAGTTTCCCTGCAACGTTTCAGGGAATTAGTTCCGGGGAGCTGTTTTTT

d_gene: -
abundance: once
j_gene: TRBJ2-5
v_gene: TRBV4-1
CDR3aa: CASSPFGNGQETQYF
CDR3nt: TGCGCCAGCAGCCCCTTCGGGAACGGGCAAGAGACCCAGTACTTC

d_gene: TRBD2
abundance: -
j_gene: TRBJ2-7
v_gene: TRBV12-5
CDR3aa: CASGILAGQSAYEQYF
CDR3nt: TGTGCTAGTGGTATTCTAGCGGGACAATCTGCCTACGAGCAGTACTTC

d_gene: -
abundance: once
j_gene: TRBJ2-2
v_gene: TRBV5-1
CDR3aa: CASSFSVGELFF
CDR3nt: TGCGCCAGCAGCTTCTCAGTCGGGGAGCTGTTTTTT

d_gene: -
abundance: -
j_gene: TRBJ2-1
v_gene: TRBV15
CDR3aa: CATSRDFVEYNEQFF
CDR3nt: TGTGCCACCAGCAGAGATTTTGTCGAGTACAATGAGCAGTTCTTC

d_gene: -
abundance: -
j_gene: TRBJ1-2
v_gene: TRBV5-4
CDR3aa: CASSRDYGYTF
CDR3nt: TGTGCCAGCAGCCGTGACTATGGCTACACCTTC

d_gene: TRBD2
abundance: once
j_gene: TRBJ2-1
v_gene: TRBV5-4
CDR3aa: CASSFVAGGPHNEQFF
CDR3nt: TGTGCCAGCAGCTTTGTAGCGGGAGGGCCCCACAATGAGCAGTTCTTC

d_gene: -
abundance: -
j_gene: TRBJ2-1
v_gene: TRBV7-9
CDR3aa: CASSFLRLGEQFF
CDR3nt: TGTGCCAGCAGCTTCCTGAGGCTCGGTGAGCAGTTCTTC

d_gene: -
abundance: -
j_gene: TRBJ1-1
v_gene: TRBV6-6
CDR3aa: CASSYRAGIAEAFF
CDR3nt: TGTGCCAGCAGTTACCGGGCAGGGATTGCTGAAGCTTTCTTT

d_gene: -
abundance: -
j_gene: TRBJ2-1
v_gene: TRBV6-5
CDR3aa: CASSYGLSYNEQFF
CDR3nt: TGTGCCAGCAGTTACGGGCTCTCCTACAATGAGCAGTTCTTC

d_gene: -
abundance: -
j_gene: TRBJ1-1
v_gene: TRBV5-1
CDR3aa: CASSLLAQGGNTEAFF
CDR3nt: TGCGCCAGCAGCTTGCTTGCCCAGGGTGGGAACACTGAAGCTTTCTTT

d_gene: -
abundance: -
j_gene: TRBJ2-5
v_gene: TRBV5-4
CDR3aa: CASSQGIAQETQYF
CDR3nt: TGTGCCAGCAGCCAGGGGATCGCCCAAGAGACCCAGTACTTC

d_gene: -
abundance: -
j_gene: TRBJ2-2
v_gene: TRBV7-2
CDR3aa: CASSSQLANTGELFF
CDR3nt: TGTGCCAGCAGCAGTCAACTAGCGAACACCGGGGAGCTGTTTTTT

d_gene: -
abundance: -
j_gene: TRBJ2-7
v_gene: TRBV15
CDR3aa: CATSRDRGPYEQYF
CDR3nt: TGTGCCACCAGCAGAGATCGAGGCCCCTACGAGCAGTACTTC

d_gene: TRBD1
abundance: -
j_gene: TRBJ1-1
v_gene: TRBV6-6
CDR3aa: CASSSGGQDLNTEAFF
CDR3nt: TGTGCCAGCAGTTCAGGGGGTCAGGATCTAAACACTGAAGCTTTCTTT

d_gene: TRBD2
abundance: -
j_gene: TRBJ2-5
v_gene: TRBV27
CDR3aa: CASSLRAGGTQETQYF
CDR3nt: TGTGCCAGCAGTTTGCGAGCGGGGGGTACCCAAGAGACCCAGTACTTC

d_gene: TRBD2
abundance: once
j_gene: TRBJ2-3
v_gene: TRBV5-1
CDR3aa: CASSLAGSSGVSGTQYF
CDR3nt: TGCGCCAGCAGCTTGGCCGGTTCTAGCGGGGTGTCCGGTACGCAGTATTTT

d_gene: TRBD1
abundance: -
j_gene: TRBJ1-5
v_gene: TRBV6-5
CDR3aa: CASSSDREQPQHF
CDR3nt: TGTGCCAGCAGCTCGGACAGGGAACAGCCCCAGCATTTT

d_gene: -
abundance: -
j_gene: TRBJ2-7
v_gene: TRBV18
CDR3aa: CASSPGRAPYEQYF
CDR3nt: TGTGCCAGCTCACCTGGGAGAGCCCCCTACGAGCAGTACTTC

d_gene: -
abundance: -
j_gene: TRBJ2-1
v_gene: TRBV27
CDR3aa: CASRPVTYTNEQFF
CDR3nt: TGTGCCAGCAGACCAGTCACATACACCAATGAGCAGTTCTTC

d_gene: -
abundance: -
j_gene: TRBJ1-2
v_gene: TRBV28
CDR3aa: CASSLLEGSYGYTF
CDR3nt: TGTGCCAGCAGTCTGTTAGAAGGGAGCTATGGCTACACCTTC

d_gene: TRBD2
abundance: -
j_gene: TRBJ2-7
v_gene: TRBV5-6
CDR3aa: CASSLGGGISYEQYF
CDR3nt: TGTGCCAGCAGCTTGGGCGGGGGGATCTCCTACGAGCAGTACTTC

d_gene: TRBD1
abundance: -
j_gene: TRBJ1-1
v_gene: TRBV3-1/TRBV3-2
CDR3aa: CASSQPAGTGGNTEAFF
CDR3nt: TGTGCCAGCAGCCAACCAGCGGGGACAGGAGGGAACACTGAAGCTTTCTTT

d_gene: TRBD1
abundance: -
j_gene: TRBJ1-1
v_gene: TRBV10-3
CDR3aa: CAITLTLGGNTEAFF
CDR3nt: TGTGCCATCACCTTGACCTTAGGGGGCAACACTGAAGCTTTCTTT

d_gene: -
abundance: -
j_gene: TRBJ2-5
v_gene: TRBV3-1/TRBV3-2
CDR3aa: CASSPRGRLQETQYF
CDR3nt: TGTGCCAGCAGCCCAAGAGGGAGACTCCAAGAGACCCAGTACTTC

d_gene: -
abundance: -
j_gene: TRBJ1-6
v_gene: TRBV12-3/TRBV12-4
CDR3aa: CASSSSSDSPLHF
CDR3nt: -